The source of this T cell receptor beta chain is a study of OX40 agonist ivuxolimab in advanced cancers. On the study more broadly: Participants could have had prior anti-PD-1, anti-PD-L1 or anti-CTLA-4 therapy, and less than 45% had some. Study-wide findings and caveats: In a subset of nonresponders, normalized T-cell clonal expansion was also low. Within 6 weeks, CD4+ and CD8+ blood T cells expanded clonally at 0.1 to 3.0 mg/kg.

On this clone itself: Its antigen is currently unknown.

Only in-frame clones appear in the TCRdb table, and some are missing; sequencing was by immunoSEQ multiplex PCR. The table records about 11,000 clones, about nine tenths of them present only once. V dropped 0 bases and J dropped 2 bases, with 1 base sitting between them. Germline V CDR1 and CDR2: LNHDA, SQIVND (reference sequence). The CDR3 sequence is 12 residues long. This sample comprised CD4+ or CD8+ T cells sorted from blood, obtained in a trial of the OX40 agonist ivuxolimab. V is TRBV19 and J is TRBJ2-5; D gene uncertain. The source of this sequence is an adult with an advanced solid tumor such as melanoma, head and neck, liver or kidney cancer. CDR3 bases: TGTGCCAGTAGTATAGATCAAGAGACCCAGTACTTC. Amino acids: CASSIDQETQYF.